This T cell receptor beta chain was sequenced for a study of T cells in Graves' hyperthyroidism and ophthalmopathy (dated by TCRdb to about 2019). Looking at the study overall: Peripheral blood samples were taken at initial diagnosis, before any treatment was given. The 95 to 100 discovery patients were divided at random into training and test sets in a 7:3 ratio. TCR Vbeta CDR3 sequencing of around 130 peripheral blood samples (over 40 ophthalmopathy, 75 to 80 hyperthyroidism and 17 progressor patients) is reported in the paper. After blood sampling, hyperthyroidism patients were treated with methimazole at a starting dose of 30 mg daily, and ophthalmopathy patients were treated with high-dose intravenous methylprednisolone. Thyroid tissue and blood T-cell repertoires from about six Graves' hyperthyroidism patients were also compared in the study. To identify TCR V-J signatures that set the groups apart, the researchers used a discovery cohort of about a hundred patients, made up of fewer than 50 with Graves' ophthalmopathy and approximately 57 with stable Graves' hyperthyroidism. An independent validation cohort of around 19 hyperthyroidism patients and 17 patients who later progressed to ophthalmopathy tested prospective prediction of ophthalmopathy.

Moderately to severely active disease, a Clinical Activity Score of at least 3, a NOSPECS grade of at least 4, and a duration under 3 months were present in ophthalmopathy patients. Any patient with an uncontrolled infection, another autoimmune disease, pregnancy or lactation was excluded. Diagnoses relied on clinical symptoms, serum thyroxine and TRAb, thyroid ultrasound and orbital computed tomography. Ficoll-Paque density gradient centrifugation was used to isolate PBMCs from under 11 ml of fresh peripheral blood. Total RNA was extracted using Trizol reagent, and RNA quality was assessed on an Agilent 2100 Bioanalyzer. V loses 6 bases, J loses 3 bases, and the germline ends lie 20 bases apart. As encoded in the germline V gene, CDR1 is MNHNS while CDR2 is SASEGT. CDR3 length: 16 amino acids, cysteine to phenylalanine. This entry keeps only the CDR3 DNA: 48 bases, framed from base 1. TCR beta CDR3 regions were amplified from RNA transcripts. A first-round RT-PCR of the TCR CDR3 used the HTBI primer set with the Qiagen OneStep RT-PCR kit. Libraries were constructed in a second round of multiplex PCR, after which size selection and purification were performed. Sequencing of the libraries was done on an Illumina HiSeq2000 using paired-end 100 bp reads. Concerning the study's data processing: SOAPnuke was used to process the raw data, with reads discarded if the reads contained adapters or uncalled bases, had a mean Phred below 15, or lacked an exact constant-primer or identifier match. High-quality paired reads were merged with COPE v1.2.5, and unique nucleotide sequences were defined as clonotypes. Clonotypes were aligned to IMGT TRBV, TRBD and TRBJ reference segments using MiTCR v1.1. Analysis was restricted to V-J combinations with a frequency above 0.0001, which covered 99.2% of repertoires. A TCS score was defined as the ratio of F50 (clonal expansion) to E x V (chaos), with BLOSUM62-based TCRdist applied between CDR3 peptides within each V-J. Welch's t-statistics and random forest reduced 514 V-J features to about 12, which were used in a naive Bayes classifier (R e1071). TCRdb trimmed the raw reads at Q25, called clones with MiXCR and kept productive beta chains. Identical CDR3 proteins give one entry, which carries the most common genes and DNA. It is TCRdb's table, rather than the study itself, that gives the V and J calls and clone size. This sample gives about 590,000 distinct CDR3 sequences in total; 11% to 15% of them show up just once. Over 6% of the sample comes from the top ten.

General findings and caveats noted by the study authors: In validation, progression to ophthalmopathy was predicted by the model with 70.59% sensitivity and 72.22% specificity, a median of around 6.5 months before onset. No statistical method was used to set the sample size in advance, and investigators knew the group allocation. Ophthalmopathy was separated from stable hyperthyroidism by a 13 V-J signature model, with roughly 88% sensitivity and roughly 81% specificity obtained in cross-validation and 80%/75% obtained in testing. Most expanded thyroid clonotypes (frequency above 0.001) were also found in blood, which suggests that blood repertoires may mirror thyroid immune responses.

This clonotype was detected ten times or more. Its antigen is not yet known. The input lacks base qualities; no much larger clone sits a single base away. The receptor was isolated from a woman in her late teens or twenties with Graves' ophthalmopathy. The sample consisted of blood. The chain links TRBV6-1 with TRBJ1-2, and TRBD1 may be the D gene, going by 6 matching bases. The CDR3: CASSGWGGNRDYGYTF. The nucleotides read TGTGCCAGCAGCGGTTGGGGGGGGAACAGGGACTATGGCTACACCTTC.